This T cell receptor beta chain was identified in a study of shared clonotypes between healthy human individuals. Study-level findings and limits: For naive CD4 cells, approximately 4.7% of clonotypes were shared across a handful of donors.

The CDR3 totals 15 residues. Germline values: CDR1 MRHNA, CDR2 SNTAGT. V was trimmed by 0 bases and J by 2 bases, leaving 11 bases between them. About this clone itself: Its antigen is not identified.

In replicate PCRs of sorted subsets, about 190 ng DNA, approximately 30,000 T cell genomes, was used. In the study's own analysis: ImmunoSEQ junction-only sequences lacked quality scores, so their filtering differed. Assay used: immunoSEQ multiplex PCR; TCRdb lists only in-frame clones, some missing. That table furnishes V, J and clone size, whereas the DNA furnished D and trimming. Of roughly 720,000 clones listed, roughly 91% are singletons. The TCR comes from a young man in good health. Some clones in this sample may be carry-over from other donors' samples. The chain links TRBV6-4 to TRBJ2-7, with D possibly being TRBD1 or TRBD2 (5 bases each). Input material: memory CD8+ T cells from PBMCs. The subset: CD45RO+ cells pooled with CCR7-negative TemRA cells. The CDR3 sequence is CASSDSWGCPYEQYF. In nucleotides, the CDR3 is TGTGCCAGCAGTGACTCATGGGGGTGCCCCTACGAGCAGTACTTC.